This T cell receptor (beta chain) emerged from a study of brain T cells in children with intractable seizures. V was clipped by 0 bases and J by 9 bases, with 15 bases between them. Germline CDR1 reads LGHDT; CDR2 reads YNNKEL (reference sequence). This CDR3 region has 15 residues. This clone was counted a single time. The protocol was immunoSEQ multiplex PCR, while the TCRdb copy is restricted to in-frame clones and leaves out a portion. Altogether 100,000 to 120,000 clones are present, 94% being singletons, with the ten largest covering more than 3%. The sample in question was peripheral blood, obtained at surgery. This clonotype originated in a boy younger than two with hemimegalencephaly and intractable seizures. The chain carries TRBV3-1 (or the pseudogene TRBV3-2) and TRBJ1-3; tentatively, D is TRBD1 (5 bases). The CDR3: CASSQEGSGGGTIYF. The CDR3 DNA is TGTGCCAGCAGCCAAGAGGGATCCGGGGGGGGCACCATATATTTT.